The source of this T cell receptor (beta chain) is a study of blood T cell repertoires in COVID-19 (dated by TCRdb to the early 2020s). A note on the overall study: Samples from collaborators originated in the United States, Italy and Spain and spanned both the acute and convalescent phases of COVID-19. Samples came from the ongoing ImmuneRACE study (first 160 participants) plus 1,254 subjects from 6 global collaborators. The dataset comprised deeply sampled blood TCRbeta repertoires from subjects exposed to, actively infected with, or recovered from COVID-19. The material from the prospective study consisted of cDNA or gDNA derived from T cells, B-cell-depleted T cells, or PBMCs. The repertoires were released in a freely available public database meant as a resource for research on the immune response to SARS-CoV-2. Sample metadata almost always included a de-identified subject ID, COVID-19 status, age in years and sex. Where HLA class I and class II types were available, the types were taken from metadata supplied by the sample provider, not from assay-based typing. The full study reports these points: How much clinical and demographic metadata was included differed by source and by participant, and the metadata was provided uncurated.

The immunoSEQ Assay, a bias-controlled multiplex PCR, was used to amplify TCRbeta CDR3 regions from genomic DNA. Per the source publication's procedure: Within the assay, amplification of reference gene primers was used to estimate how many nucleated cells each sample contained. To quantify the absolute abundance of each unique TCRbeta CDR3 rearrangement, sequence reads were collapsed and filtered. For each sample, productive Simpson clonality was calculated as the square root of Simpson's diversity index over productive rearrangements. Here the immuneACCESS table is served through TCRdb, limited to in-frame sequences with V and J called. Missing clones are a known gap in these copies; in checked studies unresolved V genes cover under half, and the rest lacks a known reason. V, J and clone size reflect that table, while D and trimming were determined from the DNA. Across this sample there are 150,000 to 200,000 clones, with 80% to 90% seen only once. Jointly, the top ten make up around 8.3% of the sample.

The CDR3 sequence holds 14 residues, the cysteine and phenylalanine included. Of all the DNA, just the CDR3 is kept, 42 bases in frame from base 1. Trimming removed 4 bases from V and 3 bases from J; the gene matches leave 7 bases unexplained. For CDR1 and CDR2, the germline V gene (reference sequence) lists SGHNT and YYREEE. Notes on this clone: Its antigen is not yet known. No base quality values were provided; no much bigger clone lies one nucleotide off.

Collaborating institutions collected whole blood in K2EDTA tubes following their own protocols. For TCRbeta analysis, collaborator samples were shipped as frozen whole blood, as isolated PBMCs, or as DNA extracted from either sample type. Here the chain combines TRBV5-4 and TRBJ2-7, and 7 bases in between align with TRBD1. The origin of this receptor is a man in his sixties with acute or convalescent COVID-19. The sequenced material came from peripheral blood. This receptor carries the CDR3 CASSTGAGGYEQYF. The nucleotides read TGTGCCAGCAGCACAGGGGCAGGGGGCTACGAGCAGTACTTC.